Listed below are T cell receptor beta chains from one sample, sequenced in a study of T cell repertoires in cytomegalovirus infection. TCRdb redid the calling of the reads with MiXCR, one entry per CDR3 protein. Seen here are over 450,000 distinct CDR3 sequences, around 11% observed once, and the top ten hold approximately 10%. Sequenced material: PBMCs. Receptor source: a human donor in good health (CMV status not recorded). Some clones in this sample may be carry-over from other donors' samples. CDR3s include the opening cysteine and the closing phenylalanine or tryptophan. The D gene is left open where the match is weak. The size of a clone is reported for some rows only, either as once, few or many, or as a class for expanded clones.

TRBV30	NA	NA	TRBJ1-4	TGTGCCTGGAGAACACTACCGGGAACCTTAAATGAAAAACTGTTTTTT	CAWRTLPGTLNEKLFF
TRBV7-9	few	NA	TRBJ1-3	TGTGCCAGCACTACCCCGGTCGGACTCCGAAACACCATATATTTT	CASTTPVGLRNTIYF
TRBV7-9	many	NA	TRBJ2-3	TGTGCCAGCAGCTTAGCGCACCGTCCAGATACGCAGTATTTT	CASSLAHRPDTQYF
TRBV7-8	many	NA	TRBJ2-3	TGTGCCAGCTCATTGCTGGGATTCACAGATACGCAGTATTTT	CASSLLGFTDTQYF
TRBV28	many	NA	TRBJ2-7	TGTGCCAGCAGTCCCAGGGGTCCCCTTACCTACGAGCAGTACTTC	CASSPRGPLTYEQYF
TRBV15	NA	NA	TRBJ2-2	TGTGCCACCAGCAGAGATCGGGGCAGGACCGGGGAGCTGTTTTTT	CATSRDRGRTGELFF
TRBV5-1	NA	NA	TRBJ1-1	TGCGCCAGCAGCTTTGGACGGCCGTACACTGAAGCTTTCTTT	CASSFGRPYTEAFF
TRBV10-3	few	NA	TRBJ2-2	TGTGCCATCAGTGGGTTCGCGAACACCGGGGAGCTGTTTTTT	CAISGFANTGELFF
TRBV5-1	many	TRBD1	TRBJ2-7	TGCGCCAGCAGCTTGGAGACAGGGGGTGGCGAGCAGTACTTC	CASSLETGGGEQYF
TRBV7-2	many	NA	TRBJ2-2	TGTGCCAGCAGCTTAGTTGCCGGGAACACCGGGGAGCTGTTTTTT	CASSLVAGNTGELFF
TRBV12-3/TRBV12-4	many	NA	TRBJ1-1	TGTGCCAGCAGTTTTAACTCCCCCTCCATGAGGGCTGAAGCTTTCTTT	CASSFNSPSMRAEAFF
TRBV30	NA	NA	TRBJ2-7	TGTGCCGGGAAGAGGACGCGGGCCCACGAGCAGTACTTC	CAGKRTRAHEQYF
TRBV28	many	NA	TRBJ2-5	TGTGCCAGCGGAACGGGGCGGGAGACCCAGTACTTC	CASGTGRETQYF
TRBV7-2	many	TRBD1	TRBJ1-5	TGTGCCAGCAGCCCTAGGACAGGGAGCAATCAGCCCCAGCATTTT	CASSPRTGSNQPQHF
TRBV6-1	many	NA	TRBJ1-6	TGTGCCAGCTCTAGAGGGGACACGAATTCACCCCTCCACTTT	CASSRGDTNSPLHF
TRBV20-1	NA	TRBD1	TRBJ2-5	TGCAGTGCTAGAAGTGACAGGGTGGTAGCGACCCAGTACTTC	CSARSDRVVATQYF
TRBV12-3/TRBV12-4	many	NA	TRBJ1-5	TGTGCCAGCAGCCTTGGGGGGTCAGGGGTCCAGCCCCAGCATTTT	CASSLGGSGVQPQHF
TRBV7-6	NA	NA	TRBJ2-3	TGTGACAGCAGCATGAGATCAGATACGCAGTATTTT	CDSSMRSDTQYF
TRBV7-3	many	TRBD2	TRBJ2-1	TGTGCCAGCAGCGAGGGGTCCCCGGGACTAGTAGACAATGAGCAGTTCTTC	CASSEGSPGLVDNEQFF
TRBV14	few	NA	TRBJ2-5	TGTGCCAGCAGCCGACTAGGTTTACTCCAAGAGACCCAGTACTTC	CASSRLGLLQETQYF
TRBV27	many	NA	TRBJ2-5	TGTGCCAGCAAAAGGGGGGCCCAAGAGACCCAGTACTTC	CASKRGAQETQYF
TRBV7-2	many	NA	TRBJ1-1	TGTGCCAGCAGCTTAATCGGCGAGAACACTGAAGCTTTCTTT	CASSLIGENTEAFF
TRBV7-2	many	TRBD2	TRBJ2-3	TGTGCCAGCAGCTTTAGCGGGAGGGCCGTGGATACGCAGTATTTT	CASSFSGRAVDTQYF
TRBV15	NA	NA	TRBJ2-7	TGTGCCACCAGCCGCCAACCCCAAGGGGGCTACGAGCAGTACTTC	CATSRQPQGGYEQYF